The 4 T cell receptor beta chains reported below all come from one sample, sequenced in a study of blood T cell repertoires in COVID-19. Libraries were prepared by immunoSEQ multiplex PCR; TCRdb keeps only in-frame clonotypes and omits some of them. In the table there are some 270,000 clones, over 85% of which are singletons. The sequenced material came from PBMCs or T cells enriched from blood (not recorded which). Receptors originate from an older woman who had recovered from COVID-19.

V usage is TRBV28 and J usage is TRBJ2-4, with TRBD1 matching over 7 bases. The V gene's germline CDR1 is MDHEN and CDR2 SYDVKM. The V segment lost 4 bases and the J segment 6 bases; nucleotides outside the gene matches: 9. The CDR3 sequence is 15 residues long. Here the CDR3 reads CASSYRGEGVNIQYF. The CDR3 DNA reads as TGTGCCAGCAGTTACAGGGGCGAGGGAGTAAACATTCAGTACTTC.

The CDR3 DNA reads TGTGCCAGCACTAGCGGGGCTTCGGGAGATACGCAGTATTTT. Protein product: CASTSGASGDTQYF. The chain uses TRBV13 and TRBJ2-3; 9 nucleotides line up with TRBD2. The V gene's germline CDR1 is PRHDT and CDR2 FYEKMQ (reference sequence). CDR3 size: 14 residues. Losses at the gene ends were 7 bases for V and 5 bases for J; bases not matched to a gene: 7. The full variable domain, with the rest looked up from reference TRBV13 and TRBJ2-3, is AAGVIQSPRHLIKEKRETATLKCYPIPRHDTVYWYQQGPGQDPQFLISFYEKMQSDKGSIPDRFSAQQFSDYHSELNMSSLELGDSALYFCASTSGASGDTQYFGPGTRLTVL.

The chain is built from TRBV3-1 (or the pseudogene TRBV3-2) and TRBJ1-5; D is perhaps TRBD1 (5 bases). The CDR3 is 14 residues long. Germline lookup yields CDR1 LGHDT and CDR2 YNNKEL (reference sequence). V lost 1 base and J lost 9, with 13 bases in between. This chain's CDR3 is CASSQGSGEGPQHF. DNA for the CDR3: TGTGCCAGCAGCCAAGGTTCGGGGGAAGGGCCCCAGCATTTT.

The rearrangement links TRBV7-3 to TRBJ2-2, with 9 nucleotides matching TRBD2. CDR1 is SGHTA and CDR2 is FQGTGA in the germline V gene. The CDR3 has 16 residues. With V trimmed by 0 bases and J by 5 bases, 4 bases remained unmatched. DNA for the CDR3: TGTGCCAGCAGCTTAACGGCCCTAGCGGGGACCGGGGAGCTGTTTTTT. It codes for CASSLTALAGTGELFF.